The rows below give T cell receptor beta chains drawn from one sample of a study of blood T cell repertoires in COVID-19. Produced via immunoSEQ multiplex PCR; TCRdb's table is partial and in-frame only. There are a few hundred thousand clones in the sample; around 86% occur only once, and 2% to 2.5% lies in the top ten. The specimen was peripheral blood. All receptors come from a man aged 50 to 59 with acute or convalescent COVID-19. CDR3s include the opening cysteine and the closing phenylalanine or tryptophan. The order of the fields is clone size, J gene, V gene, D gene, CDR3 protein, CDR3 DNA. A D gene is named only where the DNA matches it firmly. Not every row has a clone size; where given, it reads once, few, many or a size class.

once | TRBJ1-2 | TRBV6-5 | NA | CASSYPLGYGYTF | TGTGCCAGCAGTTACCCGCTAGGCTATGGCTACACCTTC
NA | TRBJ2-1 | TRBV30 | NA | CAWDQYNEQFF | TGTGCCTGGGATCAATACAATGAGCAGTTCTTC
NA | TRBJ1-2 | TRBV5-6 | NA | CASSFGGSNYGYTF | TGTGCCAGCAGCTTCGGGGGAAGCAACTATGGCTACACCTTC
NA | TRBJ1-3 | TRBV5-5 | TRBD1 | CASSPGQRNTIYF | TGTGCCAGCAGCCCGGGACAGCGAAACACCATATATTTT
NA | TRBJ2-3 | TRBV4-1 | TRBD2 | CASSPRGLAGGLADTQYF | TGCGCCAGCAGCCCCCGCGGACTAGCGGGGGGGTTGGCAGATACGCAGTATTTT
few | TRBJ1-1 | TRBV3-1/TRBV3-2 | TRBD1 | CASSQSPGQWNTEAFF | TGTGCCAGCAGCCAATCTCCGGGACAGTGGAACACTGAAGCTTTCTTT
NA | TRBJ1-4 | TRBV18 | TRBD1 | CASSPGQGRDEKLFF | TGTGCCAGCTCACCAGGACAGGGGAGGGATGAAAAACTGTTTTTT
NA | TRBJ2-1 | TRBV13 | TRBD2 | CASSMSGGASNEQFF | TGTGCCAGCAGCATGAGCGGGGGGGCATCCAATGAGCAGTTCTTC
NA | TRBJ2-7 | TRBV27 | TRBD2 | CASSLSGQRGPYEQYF | TGTGCCAGCAGTTTATCGGGTCAGCGGGGTCCCTACGAGCAGTACTTC
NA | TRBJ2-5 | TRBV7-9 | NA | CASSPREETQYF | TGTGCCAGCAGCCCACGGGAAGAGACCCAGTACTTC
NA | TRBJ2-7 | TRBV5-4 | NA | CASSSAGDTYEQYF | TGTGCCAGCAGCTCAGCCGGGGACACCTACGAGCAGTACTTC
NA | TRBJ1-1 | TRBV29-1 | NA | CSVVPNSYTEAFF | TGCAGCGTTGTTCCCAACAGCTACACTGAAGCTTTCTTT
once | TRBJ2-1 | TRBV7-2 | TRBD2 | CASSLSAGGYNEQFF | TGTGCCAGCAGCTTATCGGCGGGGGGGTATAATGAGCAGTTCTTC
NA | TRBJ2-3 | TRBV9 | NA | CASSVGGGDILYTQYF | TGTGCCAGCAGCGTAGGCGGGGGCGATATTCTATATACGCAGTATTTT
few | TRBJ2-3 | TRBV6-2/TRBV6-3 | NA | CASSHAGVARAVGTQYF | TGTGCCAGCAGTCACGCCGGGGTAGCACGGGCGGTGGGTACGCAGTATTTT